This entry lists 30 T cell receptor beta chains sequenced from one sample in a study of OX40 agonist ivuxolimab in advanced cancers. Generated by immunoSEQ multiplex PCR, the TCRdb table keeps only in-frame clones and is missing some. The sample includes roughly 35,000 clones, 70% to 90% of them seen just once. The material was CD4+ or CD8+ T cells sorted from blood, obtained in a trial of the OX40 agonist ivuxolimab. The receptor source for this set is an adult with an advanced solid tumor such as melanoma, head and neck, liver or kidney cancer.

The rearrangement joins TRBV5-1 to TRBJ2-6; D may be TRBD1 (5 bases). V lost 0 bases, J lost 4 bases, and 11 bases lay in between. This CDR3 comprises 16 residues. CDR1 SGHRS and CDR2 YFSETQ come from the germline V gene. As DNA, the CDR3 is TGCGCCAGCAGCTTGGTCGCAGGGTGGGGGGCCAACGTCCTGACTTTC. Translated: CASSLVAGWGANVLTF.

This rearrangement joins TRBV4-2 to TRBJ1-3, with unresolved D. V was shortened by 1 base and J by 2 bases, with 12 bases between the two germline ends. CDR1 is LGHNA, CDR2 YNFKEQ, per germline. CDR3 length equals 16 residues. The CDR3 protein is CASSQGEQLPGNTIYF. CDR3 sequence (DNA): TGTGCCAGCAGCCAAGGGGAACAGTTACCTGGAAACACCATATATTTT.

This chain links TRBV12-5 with TRBJ1-2; D remains unclear. Germline CDR1 is LGHNT and CDR2 is FRNRAP. V dropped 0 bases and J dropped 8 bases, with 13 bases sitting between them. CDR3 length: 14 amino acids. The CDR3 DNA reads as TGTGCTAGTGGTTTGGTACCCACTAAGAGGGGCTACACCTTC. Its protein is CASGLVPTKRGYTF.

The chain carries TRBV7-2 and TRBJ2-1, with D hard to call. This CDR3 spans 13 amino acids. The ends were cut back, 7 bases at V and 5 bases at J, with 12 bases in the middle. The germline gives CDR1 SGHTA, CDR2 FQGNSA. The CDR3 is CASTLNTDNEQFF. The CDR3 bases are TGTGCCAGCACCTTGAACACCGACAATGAGCAGTTCTTC.

The chain uses TRBV6-1 and TRBJ2-5; D is perhaps TRBD2 (5 bases). The CDR3 spans 15 residues. Germline values: CDR1 MNHNS, CDR2 SASEGT. Trimming took 6 bases from V and 3 from J, leaving 17 bases between them. CDR3: CASSGRGLAEETQYF. CDR3 bases: TGTGCCAGCAGCGGCCGAGGGCTAGCAGAAGAGACCCAGTACTTC.

This clone was seen a few times. J is TRBJ2-2 and V is TRBV15; 10 nucleotides match TRBD1. Germline loops: CDR1 LNHNV, CDR2 YYDKDF (reference sequence). Trimming at V came to 5 bases and at J to 8 bases, leaving 11 bases not matched to a gene. The CDR3 loop spans 16 amino acids. The CDR3 loop reads CATSPGTGDGLGELFF. In DNA, the CDR3 is TGTGCCACCAGCCCCGGGACAGGGGACGGGCTTGGGGAGCTGTTTTTT.

This chain joins TRBV5-6 and TRBJ1-3; 7 bases agree with TRBD1. Germline CDR1 and CDR2: SGHDT and YYEEEE. V was pared by 4 bases and J by 0 bases, with 4 bases of the junction left unmatched. The CDR3 totals 15 residues. The CDR3 DNA follows: TGTGCCAGCAGCGCCGGGACAGCCTCTGGAAACACCATATATTTT. Its translation: CASSAGTASGNTIYF.

Points on this clone: Since a much larger clone is just one base distant, this may be a read error. The gene calls are TRBV30 and TRBJ1-6; no firm D call. The length of the CDR3 is 14 residues. CDR1 is GTSNPN and CDR2 is SVGIG in the germline V gene (reference sequence). CDR3 coding DNA: TGTGCCCGGAGTGTAACCTCCTATAATTCACCCCTCCACTTT. Protein product: CARSVTSYNSPLHF.

This clone has a single count. The rearrangement links TRBV6-1 to TRBJ1-5; no clear D gene. The CDR3 sequence is 15 residues long. Trimming stripped 10 bases from V and 0 bases from J, with 16 bases between. Per germline, CDR1 MNHNS and CDR2 SASEGT. CDR3 bases: TGTGCCACCAGACGGGATCCGAATAGCAATCAGCCCCAGCATTTT. Encoded protein: CATRRDPNSNQPQHF.

The chain has TRBV27 and TRBJ2-5; a possible D gene is TRBD2 (5 bases). V lost 2 bases to trimming and J lost 2 bases, with 6 bases between them. CDR1 is MNHEY and CDR2 is SMNVEV in the germline V gene (reference sequence). The CDR3 covers 13 residues. Here the CDR3 DNA reads TGTGCCAGCAGTTTAAGGAGGCAAGAGACCCAGTACTTC. Residues: CASSLRRQETQYF.

This clone has just a few counts. The rearrangement links TRBV7-9 to TRBJ2-7; D is tentatively TRBD1 or TRBD2 (5 bases each). The germline V gene encodes CDR1 SEHNR and CDR2 FQNEAQ (reference sequence). Deletions cut 5 bases from V and 0 bases from J, with 14 bases between. The CDR3 has 15 residues. CDR3: CASSPARGSSYEQYF. The CDR3 nucleotides read TGTGCCAGCAGCCCTGCGAGGGGAAGCTCCTACGAGCAGTACTTC.

This chain joins TRBV6-1 and TRBJ1-1, with 7 bases identical to TRBD1. V was pared by 6 bases and J by 7 bases, with 8 bases of the junction left unmatched. Germline CDR1 is MNHNS and CDR2 is SASEGT. The CDR3 sequence is 13 residues long. The CDR3: CASSYGQVGEAFF. The CDR3 region has the DNA TGTGCCAGCAGCTATGGACAGGTTGGTGAAGCTTTCTTT.

The chain carries TRBV7-3 and TRBJ2-2, with a possible D match to TRBD2 (5 bases). Deletions cut 1 base from V and 4 bases from J, with 10 bases between. The CDR3 length is 15 residues. Germline-derived CDR1 and CDR2 are SGHTA and FQGTGA. In nucleotides, the CDR3 is TGTGCCAGCAGCTTAAGGAGTCGGGGCACCGGGGAGCTGTTTTTT. It is translated as CASSLRSRGTGELFF.

This clone has only one observation. V is TRBV13 and J is TRBJ2-3; TRBD2 agrees at 7 bases. V dropped 8 bases and J dropped 1; count of bases not matched to a gene: 15. The V gene's germline CDR1 is PRHDT and CDR2 FYEKMQ (reference sequence). This CDR3 has 17 residues. The CDR3 DNA sequence: TGTGCCAGCTACTTGGGGGGGGAGTTGGGTCGCACAGATACGCAGTATTTT. It specifies CASYLGGELGRTDTQYF.

The chain employs TRBV5-8 and TRBJ2-3; 8 nucleotides match TRBD2. This CDR3 has 14 residues. The V and J ends lost 2 bases and 6 bases, in that order; junction bases with no gene match: 5. CDR1 is SGHTS and CDR2 is YDEGEE in the germline V gene. CDR3 region: CASSFSGVWDTQYF. Written as DNA, the CDR3 is TGTGCCAGCAGCTTTAGCGGGGTCTGGGATACGCAGTATTTT.

This clone was seen more than once but under ten times. As DNA, the CDR3 is TGTGCCAGCAGCTTACATGACAGGGAGAAACTGTTTTTT. Its protein is CASSLHDREKLFF. The rearrangement links TRBV9 to TRBJ1-4, with TRBD1 matching over 7 bases. This CDR3 region has 13 residues. Unmatched junction bases numbered 8, after V lost 4 bases and J lost 11 bases. Germline V gene sequence: CDR1 SGDLS, CDR2 YYNGEE.

The J gene is TRBJ2-5, the V gene TRBV5-1; unclear D gene. The V gene's germline CDR1 is SGHRS and CDR2 YFSETQ. The CDR3 has 15 amino acids. V was shortened by 4 bases and J by 2 bases, with 15 bases between the two germline ends. DNA for the CDR3: TGCGCCAGCAGCCCTCAGTCGGGTCCACAAGAGACCCAGTACTTC. Its protein is CASSPQSGPQETQYF.

The chain couples TRBV7-3 to TRBJ1-2; 8 positions match TRBD1. The CDR3 contains 18 residues. CDR1 and CDR2 (germline): SGHTA, FQGTGA. The V and J ends lost 5 bases and 6 bases, in that order; junction bases with no gene match: 20. The CDR3 nucleotides read TGTGCCAGCAGCATGAGTCAGGGGGCGATTAGCCAGGCCGATGGCTACACCTTC. It is translated as CASSMSQGAISQADGYTF.

The V gene is TRBV19, the J gene TRBJ2-3; 7 bases align to TRBD2. V trimming: 6 bases; J trimming: 1 base; junction bases outside the gene matches: 4. The germline CDR1 and CDR2 sequences are LNHDA and SQIVND (reference sequence). The CDR3 has 14 residues. The CDR3 DNA sequence: TGTGCCAGTAGCCGGACTAGAGGCACAGATACGCAGTATTTT. Protein: CASSRTRGTDTQYF.

The CDR3 nucleotides are TGTGCCAGCAGCGTATCGGGGGACACGAGGCCCTACGAGCAGTACTTC. Translated: CASSVSGDTRPYEQYF. This sequence joins TRBV9 and TRBJ2-7; D tentatively reads TRBD1 or TRBD2 (6 bases each). The CDR3 consists of 16 residues. V lost 1 base, J lost 2 bases, and 16 bases lay in between. Germline loops: CDR1 SGDLS, CDR2 YYNGEE.

The gene calls are TRBV15 and TRBJ1-5; the D gene is possibly TRBD1 (6 bases). The CDR3 length is 13 residues. Trimming stripped 1 base from V and 8 bases from J, with 9 bases between. Germline V gene lookup returns CDR1 LNHNV and CDR2 YYDKDF (reference sequence). The CDR3 here is CATSRGGPEPQHF. For the CDR3, the DNA is TGTGCCACCAGCAGAGGGGGGCCGGAGCCCCAGCATTTT.

V usage is TRBV4-2 and J usage is TRBJ1-1; D is ambiguous. Trimming shortened V by 4 bases and J by 5 bases, and 17 bases separated the two germline ends. Looked up from germline, CDR1 is LGHNA and CDR2 is YNFKEQ. The CDR3 runs to 15 residues. The CDR3 nucleotides are TGTGCCAGCAGCCCGGCCCCGGGCCCTGATACTGAAGCTTTCTTT. Amino acid sequence: CASSPAPGPDTEAFF.

The V and J genes are TRBV2 and TRBJ2-2; no firm D call. Germline V CDR1 and CDR2: SNHLY, FYNNEI. The CDR3 spans 13 residues. Trimming left V 4 bases short and J 4 bases short, with 7 bases between. The CDR3 spells CASSVRPTGELFF. The CDR3 DNA sequence: TGTGCCAGCAGTGTGAGGCCCACCGGGGAGCTGTTTTTT.

V and J are TRBV11-2 and TRBJ1-6; D not certain. The CDR3 contains 16 residues. The V end was cut by 4 bases, the J end by 8 bases, with 18 bases between. Germline V lookup: CDR1 SGHAT, CDR2 FQNNGV. This CDR3 reads CASSSPQSGLYSPLHF. The DNA of the CDR3 is TGTGCCAGCAGCTCTCCCCAAAGTGGACTTTATTCACCCCTCCACTTT.

This clone was counted once. V and J are TRBV10-3 and TRBJ2-5; 10 bases agree with TRBD2. Germline CDR1 is ENHRY and CDR2 is SYGVKD. CDR3 length: 16 residues. J lost 3 bases, V lost 6 bases, and 10 bases had no gene match. The CDR3 DNA reads TGTGCCATCAGAGGGATTTCTAGCGGGGGCAAAGAGACCCAGTACTTC. Encoded protein: CAIRGISSGGKETQYF.

The chain has TRBV5-1 and TRBJ1-2; D gene unclear. This CDR3 contains 14 residues. The V and J ends lost 2 bases and 4 bases respectively, with 12 bases between them. Per the germline V gene, CDR1 is SGHRS and CDR2 is YFSETQ. The CDR3 nucleotides read TGCGCCAGCAGCTTAATTCCGGGAACCTATGGCTACACCTTC. Protein: CASSLIPGTYGYTF.

J is TRBJ2-7 and V is TRBV12-5; no definite D call. Germline CDR1 and CDR2: LGHNT and FRNRAP. Trimming cost V 6 bases and J 2 bases, with 11 bases left between them. The CDR3 has 13 residues. This chain's CDR3 is CASGLTRPYEQYF. CDR3 DNA sequence: TGTGCTAGTGGGCTGACAAGACCCTACGAGCAGTACTTC. The whole variable domain, remainder taken from reference TRBV12-5 and TRBJ2-7, is DARVTQTPRHKVTEMGQEVTMRCQPILGHNTVFWYRQTMMQGLELLAYFRNRAPLDDSGMPKDRFSAEMPDATLATLKIQPSEPRDSAVYFCASGLTRPYEQYFGPGTRLTVT.

The sample holds a few counts of this clone. The rearrangement links TRBV7-9 to TRBJ2-2; a possible D gene is TRBD1 (6 bases). The germline CDR1 and CDR2 sequences are SEHNR and FQNEAQ (reference sequence). The CDR3 is made up of 14 amino acids. Trimming cost V 6 bases and J 6 bases, with 14 bases left between them. In nucleotides, the CDR3 is TGTGCCAGCAGGCCGAATCACAGGGCCGGGGAGCTGTTTTTT. As protein: CASRPNHRAGELFF. Using reference TRBV7-9 and TRBJ2-2 for the parts outside the CDR3, the full variable domain is DTGVSQNPRHKITKRGQNVTFRCDPISEHNRLYWYRQTLGQGPEFLTYFQNEAQLEKSRLLSDRFSAERPKGSFSTLEIQRTEQGDSAMYLCASRPNHRAGELFFGEGSRLTVL.

The rearrangement joins TRBV14 to TRBJ1-1; D might be TRBD1 (6 bases). CDR1 SGHDN and CDR2 FVKESK come from the germline V gene. The CDR3 loop spans 15 amino acids. Trimming left V 1 base short and J 8 bases short, with 17 bases between. The CDR3 DNA sequence: TGTGCCAGCAGCCAAGTGGAGGGGGTTACTTCGGAAGCTTTCTTT. Translating it yields CASSQVEGVTSEAFF.

The chain joins TRBV5-1 to TRBJ2-2, with D unclear. This CDR3 comprises 14 residues. V dropped 4 bases and J dropped 1 base, with 8 bases sitting between them. Germline values: CDR1 SGHRS, CDR2 YFSETQ. Here the CDR3 DNA reads TGCGCCAGCAGCGAGAACCTGAACACCGGGGAGCTGTTTTTT. Its protein product is CASSENLNTGELFF.